This T cell receptor (beta chain) was recovered during a study of blood T cell repertoires in COVID-19. The germline gives CDR1 MDHEN, CDR2 SYDVKM. Between the trimmed V and J ends, which lost 6 bases and 5 bases, there was a span of 13 bases. There are 14 residues in the CDR3. In the original processing: The authors estimated nucleated cell counts from reference gene primer amplification. The protocol was immunoSEQ multiplex PCR, while the TCRdb copy is restricted to in-frame clones and leaves out a portion. V, J and clone size are taken as reported in that table, and D and trimming were inferred from the DNA itself. The sample yields a few hundred thousand clones, 85% to 90% seen once.

The TCR comes from a woman aged 30 to 39 who had been exposed to COVID-19. Material: PBMCs or T cells enriched from blood (not recorded which). The chain joins TRBV28 to TRBJ1-4; weak D call: TRBD1 (5 bases). The CDR3 sequence is CASRPGGENEKLFF. CDR3 nucleotide sequence: TGTGCCAGCAGGCCAGGAGGGGAGAATGAAAAACTGTTTTTT. Filled out from reference TRBV28 and TRBJ1-4, the complete variable domain reads DVKVTQSSRYLVKRTGEKVFLECVQDMDHENMFWYRQDPGLGLRLIYFSYDVKMKEKGDIPEGYSVSREKKERFSLILESASTNQTSMYLCASRPGGENEKLFFGSGTQLSVL.